This TCR beta chain was recorded in a study of neoadjuvant nivolumab and ipilimumab in lung cancer. Germline V gene data show CDR1 as SGHTA and CDR2 as FQGNSA. This CDR3 spans 11 amino acids. V was trimmed by 5 bases and J by 8 bases, leaving 6 bases between them. Clones were sequenced by immunoSEQ multiplex PCR, and TCRdb holds only the in-frame ones, with some missing. The sample carries 5,500 to 8,500 clones, around four fifths recorded once. This clone was picked up one time. Its antigen is not identified. Study findings and constraints: Only two of four nivolumab-treated tumors gained richness and clonality by surgery.

This chain connects TRBV7-2 to TRBJ1-4; no reliable D call. This clonotype was obtained from an adult with non-small cell lung cancer. Sequences were derived from tumor tissue, sampled after neoadjuvant nivolumab, alone or with ipilimumab, at or shortly before surgery. DNA for the CDR3: TGTGCCAGCAGCCTGCAGGAAAAACTGTTTTTT. Translated, it gives CASSLQEKLFF. Full variable domain (remainder filled in from reference TRBV7-2 and TRBJ1-4): GAGVSQSPSNKVTEKGKDVELRCDPISGHTALYWYRQSLGQGLEFLIYFQGNSAPDKSGLPSDRFSAERTGGSVSTLTIQRTQQEDSAVYLCASSLQEKLFFGSGTQLSVL.